This T cell receptor (beta chain) appears in the sequencing data of a study of cytomegalovirus exposure and HLA in healthy donors. At the level of the study: Among the 300 to 500 genotyped donors, around 81% were placed in the Caucasian-associated ancestry cluster.

Unmatched junction bases numbered 10, after V lost 0 bases and J lost 8 bases. The CDR3 covers 16 residues. Germline lookup yields CDR1 SGHTS and CDR2 YDEGEE. The PCR was carried out with 60 Vbeta primers and 13 Jbeta primers. The data were produced by immunoSEQ multiplex PCR, yet TCRdb's version contains in-frame clones alone and is incomplete. The sample lists approximately 90,000 clones, roughly 73% occurring once. The rearrangement joins TRBV5-8 to TRBJ2-1, with 8 bases aligning to TRBD1. The specimen sequenced was PBMCs. This TCR was recovered from a boy aged 5-17 years in good health and CMV-seronegative. The CDR3 loop reads CASSLGTGMVFDEQFF. The CDR3 DNA is TGTGCCAGCAGCTTGGGGACAGGGATGGTGTTCGATGAGCAGTTCTTC. The full variable domain, in which reference TRBV5-8 and TRBJ2-1 provide the parts outside the CDR3, is EAGVTQSPTHLIKTRGQQATLRCSPISGHTSVYWYQQALGLGLQFLLWYDEGEERNRGNFPPRFSGRQFPNYSSELNVNALELEDSALYLCASSLGTGMVFDEQFFGPGTRLTVL.